This T cell receptor (beta chain) was sequenced during a study of CD8+CD57+ T cells in acquired aplastic anemia. General observations from the study: Common to patients and controls were about 31 CD8+ CDR3 sequences. For CD8+ Simpson's diversity, patients and controls showed no significant difference.

Germline V gene data show CDR1 as SGHTA and CDR2 as FQGTGA. V shed 5 bases and J shed 3 bases, with 8 bases lying between them. CDR3 size: 12 residues. As to this clonotype: Its target is not known.

For CDR3 and TCR beta VDJ profiling, genomic DNA was the template used. Each CDR3 protein gets one entry after TCRdb re-called the reads with MiXCR. Of 150,000 to 200,000 distinct CDR3 sequences in the sample, over 40% were seen once. Previously, flow cytometry had revealed CD8+CD57+ cell expansion in the patients chosen for sequencing. None of the patients had been given any therapy when their blood was sampled. This sequence was found in a human donor with aplastic anemia. This chain joins TRBV7-3 and TRBJ2-7; D is uncertain. What was sequenced was sorted CD4+, CD8+, or CD8+CD57+ T cells (not recorded which) from PBMCs. The DNA of the CDR3 is TGTGCCAGCAGCCAGACTCTCTACGAGCAGTACTTC. Protein product: CASSQTLYEQYF.